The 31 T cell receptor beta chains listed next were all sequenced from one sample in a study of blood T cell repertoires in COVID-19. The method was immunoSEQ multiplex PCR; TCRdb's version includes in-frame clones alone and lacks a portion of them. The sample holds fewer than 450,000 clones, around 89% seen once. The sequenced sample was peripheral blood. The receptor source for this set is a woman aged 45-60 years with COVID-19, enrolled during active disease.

As DNA, the CDR3 is TGTGCCAGCAGTGAACCAGGGGAGAACACTGAAGCTTTCTTT. Its protein product is CASSEPGENTEAFF. This chain joins TRBV2 and TRBJ1-1; tentative D call: TRBD1 (6 bases). Trimming left V 2 bases short and J 1 base short, with 8 bases between. The CDR3 runs to 14 residues. From germline, CDR1 is SNHLY and CDR2 FYNNEI. Using reference TRBV2 and TRBJ1-1 for the parts outside the CDR3, the full variable domain is EPEVTQTPSHQVTQMGQEVILRCVPISNHLYFYWYRQILGQKVEFLVSFYNNEISEKSEIFDDQFSVERPDGSNFTLKIRSTKLEDSAMYFCASSEPGENTEAFFGQGTRLTVV.

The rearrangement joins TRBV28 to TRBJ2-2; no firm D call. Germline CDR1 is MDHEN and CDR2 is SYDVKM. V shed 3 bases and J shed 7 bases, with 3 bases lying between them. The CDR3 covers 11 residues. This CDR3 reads CASSFSGELFF. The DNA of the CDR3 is TGTGCCAGCAGTTTCAGCGGGGAGCTGTTTTTT.

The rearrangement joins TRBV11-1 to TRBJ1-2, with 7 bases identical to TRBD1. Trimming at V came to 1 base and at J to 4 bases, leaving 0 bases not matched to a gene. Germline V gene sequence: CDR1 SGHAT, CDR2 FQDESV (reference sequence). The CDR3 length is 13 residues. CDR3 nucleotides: TGTGCCAGCAGCTTAGGACAGGGCTATGGCTACACCTTC. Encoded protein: CASSLGQGYGYTF. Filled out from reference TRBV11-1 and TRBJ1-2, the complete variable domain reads EAEVAQSPRYKITEKSQAVAFWCDPISGHATLYWYRQILGQGPELLVQFQDESVVDDSQLPKDRFSAERLKGVDSTLKIQPAELGDSAMYLCASSLGQGYGYTFGSGTRLTVV.

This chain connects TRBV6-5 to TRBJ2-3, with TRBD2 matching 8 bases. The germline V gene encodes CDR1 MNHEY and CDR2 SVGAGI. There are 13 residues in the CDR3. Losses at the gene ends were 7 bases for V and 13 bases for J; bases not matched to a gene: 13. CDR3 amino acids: CASTPGGGGKEYF. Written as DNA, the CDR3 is TGTGCCAGCACCCCGGGGGGGGGAGGTAAAGAGTATTTT.

Here the CDR3 reads CASTINVGLRTDTQYF. DNA of the CDR3: TGTGCCAGCACCATAAATGTGGGACTACGCACAGATACGCAGTATTTT. The V gene is TRBV7-8, the J gene TRBJ2-3; 7 bases line up with TRBD2. The CDR3 consists of 16 residues. CDR1 and CDR2 (germline): SGHVS, FQNEAQ. J was trimmed by 1 base and V by 7 bases; bases with no gene match: 11.

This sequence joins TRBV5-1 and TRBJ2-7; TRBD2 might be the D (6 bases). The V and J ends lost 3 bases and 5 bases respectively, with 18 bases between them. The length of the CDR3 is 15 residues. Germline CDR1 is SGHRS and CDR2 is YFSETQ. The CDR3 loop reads CASSWGDLIPDEQYF. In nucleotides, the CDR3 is TGCGCCAGCAGCTGGGGGGACCTTATTCCGGACGAGCAGTACTTC. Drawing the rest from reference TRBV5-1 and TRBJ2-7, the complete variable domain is KAGVTQTPRYLIKTRGQQVTLSCSPISGHRSVSWYQQTPGQGLQFLFEYFSETQRNKGNFPGRFSGRQFSNSRSEMNVSTLELGDSALYLCASSWGDLIPDEQYFGPGTRLTVT.

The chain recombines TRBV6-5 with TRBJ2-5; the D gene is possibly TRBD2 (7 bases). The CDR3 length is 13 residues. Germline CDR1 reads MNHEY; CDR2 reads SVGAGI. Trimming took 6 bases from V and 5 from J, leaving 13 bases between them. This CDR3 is CASSRSGGETQYF. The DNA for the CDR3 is TGTGCCAGCAGCCGATCGGGGGGCGAGACCCAGTACTTC.

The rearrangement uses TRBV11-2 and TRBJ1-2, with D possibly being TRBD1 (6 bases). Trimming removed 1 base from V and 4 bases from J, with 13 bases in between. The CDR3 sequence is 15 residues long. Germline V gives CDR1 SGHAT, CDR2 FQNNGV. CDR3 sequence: CASSLAFGQFYGYTF. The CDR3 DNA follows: TGTGCCAGCAGCTTAGCCTTCGGACAGTTCTATGGCTACACCTTC.

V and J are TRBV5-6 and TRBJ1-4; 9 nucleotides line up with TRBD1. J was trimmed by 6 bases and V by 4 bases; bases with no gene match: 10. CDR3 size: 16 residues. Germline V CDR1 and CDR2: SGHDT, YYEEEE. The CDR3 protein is CASSRADRGGYEKLFF. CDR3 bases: TGTGCCAGCAGCAGAGCGGACAGGGGCGGGTATGAAAAACTGTTTTTT.

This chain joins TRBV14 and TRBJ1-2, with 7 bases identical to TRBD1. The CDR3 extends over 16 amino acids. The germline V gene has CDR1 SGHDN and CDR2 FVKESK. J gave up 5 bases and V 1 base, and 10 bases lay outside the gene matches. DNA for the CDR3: TGTGCCAGCAGCCAAGTTTACAACAGGGGTGGGTATGGCTACACCTTC. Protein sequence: CASSQVYNRGGYGYTF.

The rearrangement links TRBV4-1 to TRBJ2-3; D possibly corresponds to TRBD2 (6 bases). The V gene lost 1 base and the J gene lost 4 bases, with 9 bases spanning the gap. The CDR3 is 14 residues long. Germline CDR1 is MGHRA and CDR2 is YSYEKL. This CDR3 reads CASSQVAGPDTQYF. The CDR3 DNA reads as TGCGCCAGCAGCCAAGTGGCGGGGCCAGATACGCAGTATTTT.

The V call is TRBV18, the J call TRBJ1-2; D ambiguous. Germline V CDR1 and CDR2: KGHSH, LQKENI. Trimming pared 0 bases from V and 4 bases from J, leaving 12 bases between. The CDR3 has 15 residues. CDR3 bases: TGTGCCAGCTCACCACCGGCAGGAGAGGGCTATGGCTACACCTTC. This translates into CASSPPAGEGYGYTF. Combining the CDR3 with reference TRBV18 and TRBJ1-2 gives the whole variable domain NAGVMQNPRHLVRRRGQEARLRCSPMKGHSHVYWYRQLPEEGLKFMVYLQKENIIDESGMPKERFSAEFPKEGPSILRIQQVVRGDSAAYFCASSPPAGEGYGYTFGSGTRLTVV.

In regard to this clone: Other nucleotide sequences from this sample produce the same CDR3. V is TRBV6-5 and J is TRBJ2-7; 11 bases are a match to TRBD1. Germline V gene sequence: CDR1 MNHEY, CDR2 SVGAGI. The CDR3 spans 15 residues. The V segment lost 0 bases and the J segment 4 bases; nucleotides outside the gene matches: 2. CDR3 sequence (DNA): TGTGCCAGCAGTTACTCCGGGACAGGGGGTTACGAGCAGTACTTC. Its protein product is CASSYSGTGGYEQYF.

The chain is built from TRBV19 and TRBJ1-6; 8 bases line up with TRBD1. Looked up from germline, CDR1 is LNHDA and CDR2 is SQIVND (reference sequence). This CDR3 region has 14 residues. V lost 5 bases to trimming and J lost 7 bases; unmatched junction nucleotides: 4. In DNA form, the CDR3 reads TGTGCCAGTAGTTGGGGACAGGAGAATTCACCCCTCCACTTT. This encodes CASSWGQENSPLHF.

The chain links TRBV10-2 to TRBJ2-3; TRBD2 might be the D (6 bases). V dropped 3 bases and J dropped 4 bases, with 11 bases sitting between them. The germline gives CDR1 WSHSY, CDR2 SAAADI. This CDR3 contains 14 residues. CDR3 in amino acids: CASSESGVADTQYF. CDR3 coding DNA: TGCGCCAGCAGTGAATCGGGGGTGGCAGATACGCAGTATTTT.

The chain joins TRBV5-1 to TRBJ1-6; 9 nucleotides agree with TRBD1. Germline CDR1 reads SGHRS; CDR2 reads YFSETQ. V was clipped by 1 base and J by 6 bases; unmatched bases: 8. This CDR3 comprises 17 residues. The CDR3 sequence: CASSLSGTGSGNSPLHF. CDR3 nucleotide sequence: TGCGCCAGCAGCTTGTCCGGGACAGGGAGTGGTAATTCACCCCTCCACTTT. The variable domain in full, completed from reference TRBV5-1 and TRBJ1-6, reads KAGVTQTPRYLIKTRGQQVTLSCSPISGHRSVSWYQQTPGQGLQFLFEYFSETQRNKGNFPGRFSGRQFSNSRSEMNVSTLELGDSALYLCASSLSGTGSGNSPLHFGNGTRLTVT.

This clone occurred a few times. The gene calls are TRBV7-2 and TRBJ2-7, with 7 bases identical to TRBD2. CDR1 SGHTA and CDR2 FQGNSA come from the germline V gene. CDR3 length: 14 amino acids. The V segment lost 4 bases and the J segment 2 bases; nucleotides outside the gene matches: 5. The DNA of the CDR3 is TGTGCCAGCAGCTCTGGGACTATCGCCTACGAGCAGTACTTC. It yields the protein CASSSGTIAYEQYF.

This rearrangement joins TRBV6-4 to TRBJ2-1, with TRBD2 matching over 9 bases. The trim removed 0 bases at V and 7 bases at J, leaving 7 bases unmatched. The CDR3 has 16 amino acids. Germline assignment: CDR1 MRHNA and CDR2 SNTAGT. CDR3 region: CASSDSMRGGRNEQFF. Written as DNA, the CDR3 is TGTGCCAGCAGTGACTCGATGCGGGGGGGCAGGAATGAGCAGTTCTTC.

In nucleotides, the CDR3 is TGTGCCAGCAGCTTAGATAATCAGGGAGGCGAGCAGTACTTC. Its translation: CASSLDNQGGEQYF. The chain is built from TRBV11-2 and TRBJ2-7, with D perhaps TRBD2 (6 bases). In germline, CDR1 is SGHAT, CDR2 FQNNGV. V was clipped by 0 bases and J by 6 bases, with 12 bases between them. This CDR3 has 14 residues.

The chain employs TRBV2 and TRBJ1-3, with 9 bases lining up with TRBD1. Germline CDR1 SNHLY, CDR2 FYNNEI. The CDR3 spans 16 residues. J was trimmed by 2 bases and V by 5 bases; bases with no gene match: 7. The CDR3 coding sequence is TGTGCCAGCAGTCAACAGGGGGCTCTGGCTGGAAACACCATATATTTT. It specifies CASSQQGALAGNTIYF.

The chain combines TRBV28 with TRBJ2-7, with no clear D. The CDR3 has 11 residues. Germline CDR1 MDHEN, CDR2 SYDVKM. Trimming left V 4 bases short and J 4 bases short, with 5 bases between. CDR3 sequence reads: CASSYAYEQYF. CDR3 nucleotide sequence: TGTGCCAGCAGTTATGCGTACGAGCAGTACTTC.

This CDR3 reads CASSLNGSPGNTIYF. CDR3 in DNA: TGTGCCAGCAGCTTAAACGGTTCTCCCGGAAACACCATATATTTT. The chain joins TRBV13 to TRBJ1-3; D gene ambiguous. Germline V gives CDR1 PRHDT, CDR2 FYEKMQ (reference sequence). The CDR3 is 15 residues long. The V end was cut by 2 bases, the J end by 4 bases, with 12 bases between.

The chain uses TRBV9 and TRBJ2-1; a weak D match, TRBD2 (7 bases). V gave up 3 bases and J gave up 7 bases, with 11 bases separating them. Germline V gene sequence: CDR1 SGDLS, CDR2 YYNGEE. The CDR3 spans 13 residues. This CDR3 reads CASSEGGINEQFF. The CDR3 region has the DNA TGTGCCAGCAGCGAGGGGGGGATTAATGAGCAGTTCTTC. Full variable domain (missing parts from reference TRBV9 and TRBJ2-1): DSGVTQTPKHLITATGQRVTLRCSPRSGDLSVYWYQQSLDQGLQFLIQYYNGEERAKGNILERFSAQQFPDLHSELNLSSLELGDSALYFCASSEGGINEQFFGPGTRLTVL.

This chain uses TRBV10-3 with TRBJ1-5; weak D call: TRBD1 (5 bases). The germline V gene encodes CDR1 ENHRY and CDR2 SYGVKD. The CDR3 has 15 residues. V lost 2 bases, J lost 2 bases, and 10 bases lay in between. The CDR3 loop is CAISESGGGNQPQHF. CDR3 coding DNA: TGTGCCATCAGTGAGAGCGGGGGTGGCAATCAGCCCCAGCATTTT.

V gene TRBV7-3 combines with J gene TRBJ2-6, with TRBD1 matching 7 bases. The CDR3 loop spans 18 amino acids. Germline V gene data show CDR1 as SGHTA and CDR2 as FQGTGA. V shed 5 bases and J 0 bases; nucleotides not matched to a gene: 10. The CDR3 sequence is CASSRHRDSPSGANVLTF. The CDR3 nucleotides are TGTGCCAGCAGCCGGCACCGGGACAGCCCCTCTGGGGCCAACGTCCTGACTTTC.

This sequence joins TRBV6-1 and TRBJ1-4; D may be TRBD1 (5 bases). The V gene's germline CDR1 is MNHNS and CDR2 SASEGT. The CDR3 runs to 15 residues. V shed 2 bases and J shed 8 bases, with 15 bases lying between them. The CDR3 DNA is TGTGCCAGCAGTGAACGGGGGGAGGGATGGGAAAAACTGTTTTTT. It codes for CASSERGEGWEKLFF.

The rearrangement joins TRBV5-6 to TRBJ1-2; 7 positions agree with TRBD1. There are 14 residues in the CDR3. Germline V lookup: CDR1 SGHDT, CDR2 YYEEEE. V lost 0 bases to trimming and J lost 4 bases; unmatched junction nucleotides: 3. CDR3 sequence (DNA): TGTGCCAGCAGCTTGGGACAGGGTTCCTATGGCTACACCTTC. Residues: CASSLGQGSYGYTF.

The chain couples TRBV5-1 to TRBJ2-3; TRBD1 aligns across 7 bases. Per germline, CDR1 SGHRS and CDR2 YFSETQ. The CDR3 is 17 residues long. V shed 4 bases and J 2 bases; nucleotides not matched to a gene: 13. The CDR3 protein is CASSQTDRAILTDTQYF. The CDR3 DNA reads TGCGCCAGCAGCCAAACCGACAGGGCGATTCTCACAGATACGCAGTATTTT.

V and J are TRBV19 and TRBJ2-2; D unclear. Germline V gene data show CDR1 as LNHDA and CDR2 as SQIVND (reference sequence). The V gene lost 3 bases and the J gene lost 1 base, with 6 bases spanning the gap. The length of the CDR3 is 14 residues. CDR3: CASSMARNTGELFF. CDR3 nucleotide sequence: TGTGCCAGTAGTATGGCAAGGAACACCGGGGAGCTGTTTTTT.

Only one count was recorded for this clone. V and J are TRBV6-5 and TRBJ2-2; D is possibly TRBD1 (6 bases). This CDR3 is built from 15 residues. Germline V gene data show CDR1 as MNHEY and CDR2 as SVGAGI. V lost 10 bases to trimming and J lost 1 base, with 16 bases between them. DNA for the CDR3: TGTGCCACGCCTACACGGACAGTGAACACCGGGGAGCTGTTTTTT. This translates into CATPTRTVNTGELFF.

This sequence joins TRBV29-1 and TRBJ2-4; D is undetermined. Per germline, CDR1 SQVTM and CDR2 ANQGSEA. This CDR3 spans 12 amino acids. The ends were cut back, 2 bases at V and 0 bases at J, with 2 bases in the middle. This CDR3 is CSVELAKNIQYF. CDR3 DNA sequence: TGCAGCGTTGAACTAGCCAAAAACATTCAGTACTTC.